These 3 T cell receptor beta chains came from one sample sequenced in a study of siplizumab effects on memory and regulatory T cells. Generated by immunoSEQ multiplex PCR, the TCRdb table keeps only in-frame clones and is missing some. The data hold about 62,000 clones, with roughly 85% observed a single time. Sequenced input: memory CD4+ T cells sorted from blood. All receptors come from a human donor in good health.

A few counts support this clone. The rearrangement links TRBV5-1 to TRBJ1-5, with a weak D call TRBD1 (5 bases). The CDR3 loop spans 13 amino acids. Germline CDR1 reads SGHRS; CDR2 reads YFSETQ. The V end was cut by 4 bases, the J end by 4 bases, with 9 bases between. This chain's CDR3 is CASSRGQNQPQHF. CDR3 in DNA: TGCGCCAGCAGCCGAGGACAAAATCAGCCCCAGCATTTT. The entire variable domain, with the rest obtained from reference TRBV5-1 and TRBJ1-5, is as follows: KAGVTQTPRYLIKTRGQQVTLSCSPISGHRSVSWYQQTPGQGLQFLFEYFSETQRNKGNFPGRFSGRQFSNSRSEMNVSTLELGDSALYLCASSRGQNQPQHFGDGTRLSIL.

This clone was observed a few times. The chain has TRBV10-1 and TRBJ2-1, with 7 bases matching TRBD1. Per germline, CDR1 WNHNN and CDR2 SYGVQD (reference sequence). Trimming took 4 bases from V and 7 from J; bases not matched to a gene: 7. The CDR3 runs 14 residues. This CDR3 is CASSGHGQANEQFF. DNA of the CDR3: TGCGCCAGCAGTGGTCACGGACAGGCTAATGAGCAGTTCTTC.

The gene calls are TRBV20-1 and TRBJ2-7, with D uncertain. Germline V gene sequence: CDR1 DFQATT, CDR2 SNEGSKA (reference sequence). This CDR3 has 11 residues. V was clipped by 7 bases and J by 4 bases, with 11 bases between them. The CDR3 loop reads CSGGVDYEQYF. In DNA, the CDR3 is TGCAGTGGCGGAGTTGATTACGAGCAGTACTTC.